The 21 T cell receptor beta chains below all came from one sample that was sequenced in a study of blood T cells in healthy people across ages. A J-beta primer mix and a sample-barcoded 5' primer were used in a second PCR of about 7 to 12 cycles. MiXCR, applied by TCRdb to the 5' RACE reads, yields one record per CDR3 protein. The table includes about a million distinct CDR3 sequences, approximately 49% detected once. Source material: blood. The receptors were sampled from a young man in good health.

As DNA, the CDR3 is TGTGCCAGCAGCTTAGAACGGGGGCGCGCCAAAAACATTCAGTACTTC. Translated: CASSLERGRAKNIQYF. The rearrangement joins TRBV11-1 to TRBJ2-4; possibly TRBD1 or TRBD2 for D (6 bases each). The V end was cut by 1 base, the J end by 1 base, with 11 bases between. The CDR3 totals 16 residues. CDR1 is SGHAT, CDR2 FQDESV, per germline (reference sequence).

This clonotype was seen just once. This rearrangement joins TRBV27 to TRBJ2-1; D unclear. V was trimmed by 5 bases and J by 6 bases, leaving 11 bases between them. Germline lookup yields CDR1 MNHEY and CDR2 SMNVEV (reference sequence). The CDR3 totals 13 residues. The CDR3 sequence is CASSPSSGNEQFF. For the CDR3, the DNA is TGTGCCAGCAGTCCATCTTCCGGCAATGAGCAGTTCTTC.

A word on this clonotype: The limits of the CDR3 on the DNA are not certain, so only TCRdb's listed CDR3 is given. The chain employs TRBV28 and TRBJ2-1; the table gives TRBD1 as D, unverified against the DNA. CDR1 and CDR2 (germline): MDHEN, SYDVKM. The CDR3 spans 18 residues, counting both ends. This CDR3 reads CACASSSWGGTTIYEQFF.

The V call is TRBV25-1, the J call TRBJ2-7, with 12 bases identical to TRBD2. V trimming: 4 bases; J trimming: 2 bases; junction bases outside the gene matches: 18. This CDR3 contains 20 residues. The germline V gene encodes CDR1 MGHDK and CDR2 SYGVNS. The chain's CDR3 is CASSAALGLAGGTGTYEQYF. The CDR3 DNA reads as TGTGCCAGCAGTGCCGCTCTTGGGCTAGCGGGGGGGACGGGAACCTACGAGCAGTACTTC.

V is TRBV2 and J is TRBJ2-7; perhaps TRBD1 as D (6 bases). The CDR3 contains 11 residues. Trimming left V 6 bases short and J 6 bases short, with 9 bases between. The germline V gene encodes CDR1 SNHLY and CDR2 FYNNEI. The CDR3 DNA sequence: TGTGCCAGCAGACAGGGCCTCGAGCAGTACTTC. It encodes CASRQGLEQYF.

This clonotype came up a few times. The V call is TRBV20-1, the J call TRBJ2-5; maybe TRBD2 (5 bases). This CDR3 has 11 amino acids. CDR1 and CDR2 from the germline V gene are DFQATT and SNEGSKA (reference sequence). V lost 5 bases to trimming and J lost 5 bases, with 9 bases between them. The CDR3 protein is CSAVTRETQYF. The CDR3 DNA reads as TGCAGTGCTGTAACTAGGGAGACCCAGTACTTC.

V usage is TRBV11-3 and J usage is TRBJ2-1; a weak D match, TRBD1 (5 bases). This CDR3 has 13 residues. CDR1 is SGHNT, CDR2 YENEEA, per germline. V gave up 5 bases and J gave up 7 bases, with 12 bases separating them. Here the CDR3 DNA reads TGTGCCAGCAGCACAGGAGTGGGGAATGAGCAGTTCTTC. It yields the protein CASSTGVGNEQFF.

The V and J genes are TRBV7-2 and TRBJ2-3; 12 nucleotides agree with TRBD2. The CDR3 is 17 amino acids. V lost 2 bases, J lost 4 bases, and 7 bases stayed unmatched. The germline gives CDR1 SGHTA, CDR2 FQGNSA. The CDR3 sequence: CASSLWASGGEADTQYF. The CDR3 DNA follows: TGTGCCAGCAGCTTATGGGCTAGCGGGGGGGAGGCAGATACGCAGTATTTT.

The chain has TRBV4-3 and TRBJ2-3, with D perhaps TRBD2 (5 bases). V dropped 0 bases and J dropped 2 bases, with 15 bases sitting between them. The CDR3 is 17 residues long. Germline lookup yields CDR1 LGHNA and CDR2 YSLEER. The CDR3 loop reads CASSQETSGSYTDTQYF. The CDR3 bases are TGCGCCAGCAGCCAAGAGACTTCGGGATCCTACACAGATACGCAGTATTTT.

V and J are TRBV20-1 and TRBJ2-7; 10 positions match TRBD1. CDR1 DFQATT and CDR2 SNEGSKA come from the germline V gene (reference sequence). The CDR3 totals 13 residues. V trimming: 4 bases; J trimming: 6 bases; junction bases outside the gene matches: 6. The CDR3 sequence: CSAKGDRGSEQYF. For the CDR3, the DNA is TGCAGTGCTAAAGGGGACAGGGGATCCGAGCAGTACTTC.

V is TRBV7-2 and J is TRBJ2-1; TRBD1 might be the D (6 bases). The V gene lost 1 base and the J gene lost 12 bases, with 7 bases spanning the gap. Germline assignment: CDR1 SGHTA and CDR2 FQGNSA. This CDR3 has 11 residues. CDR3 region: CASSLGGRQFF. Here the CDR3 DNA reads TGTGCCAGCAGCTTAGGGGGGCGGCAGTTCTTC.

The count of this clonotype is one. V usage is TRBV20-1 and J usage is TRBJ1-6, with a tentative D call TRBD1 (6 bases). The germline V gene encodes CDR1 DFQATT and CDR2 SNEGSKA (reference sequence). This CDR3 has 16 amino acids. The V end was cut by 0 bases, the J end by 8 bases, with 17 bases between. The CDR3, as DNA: TGCAGTGCTAGAGATCTCGTACAGGGAGGGGATTCACCCCTCCACTTT. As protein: CSARDLVQGGDSPLHF.

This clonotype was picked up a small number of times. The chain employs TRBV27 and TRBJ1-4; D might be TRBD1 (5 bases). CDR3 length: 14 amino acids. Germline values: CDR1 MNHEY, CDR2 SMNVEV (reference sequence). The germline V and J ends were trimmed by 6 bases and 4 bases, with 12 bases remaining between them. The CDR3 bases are TGTGCCAGCAGATCGGGGCTGAGTAATGAAAAACTGTTTTTT. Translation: CASRSGLSNEKLFF.

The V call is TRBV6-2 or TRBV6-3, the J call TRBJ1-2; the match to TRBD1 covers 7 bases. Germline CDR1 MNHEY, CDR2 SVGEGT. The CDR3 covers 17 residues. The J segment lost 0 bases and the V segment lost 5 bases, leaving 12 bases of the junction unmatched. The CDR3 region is CASSLSGTAYSNYGYTF. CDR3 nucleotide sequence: TGTGCCAGCAGTCTCTCCGGGACAGCCTACTCTAACTATGGCTACACCTTC.

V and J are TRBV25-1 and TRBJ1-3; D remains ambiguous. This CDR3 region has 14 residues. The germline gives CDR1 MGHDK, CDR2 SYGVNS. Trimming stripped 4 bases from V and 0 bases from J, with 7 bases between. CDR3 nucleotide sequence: TGTGCCAGCAGTGTGTCAAGCTCTGGAAACACCATATATTTT. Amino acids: CASSVSSSGNTIYF.

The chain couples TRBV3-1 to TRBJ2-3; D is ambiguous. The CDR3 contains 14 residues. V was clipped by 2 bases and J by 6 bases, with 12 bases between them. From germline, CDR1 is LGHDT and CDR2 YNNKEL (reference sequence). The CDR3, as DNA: TGTGCCAGCAGCCAAACCCGGGCCGGGGATACGCAGTATTTT. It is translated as CASSQTRAGDTQYF.

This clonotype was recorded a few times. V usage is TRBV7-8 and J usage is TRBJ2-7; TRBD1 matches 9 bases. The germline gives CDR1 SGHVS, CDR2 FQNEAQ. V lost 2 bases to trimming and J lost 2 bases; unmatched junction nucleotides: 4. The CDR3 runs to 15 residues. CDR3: CASSLPDRGAYEQYF. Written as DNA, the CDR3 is TGTGCCAGCAGCTTACCGGACAGGGGAGCCTACGAGCAGTACTTC.

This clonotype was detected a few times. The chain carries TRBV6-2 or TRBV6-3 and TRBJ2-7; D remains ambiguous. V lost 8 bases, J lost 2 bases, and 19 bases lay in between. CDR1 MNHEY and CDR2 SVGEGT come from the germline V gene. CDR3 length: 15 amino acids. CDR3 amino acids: CASCGPGENPYEQYF. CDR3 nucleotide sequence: TGTGCCAGCTGTGGTCCAGGTGAAAATCCCTACGAGCAGTACTTC.

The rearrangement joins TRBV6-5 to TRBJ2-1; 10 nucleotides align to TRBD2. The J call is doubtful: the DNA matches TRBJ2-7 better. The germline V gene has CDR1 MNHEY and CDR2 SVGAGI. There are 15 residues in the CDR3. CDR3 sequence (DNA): TGTGCCAGCAGTTATACTAGCGGGGTGTTGGGCGAGCAGTACTTC. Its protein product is CASSYTSGVLGEQYF.

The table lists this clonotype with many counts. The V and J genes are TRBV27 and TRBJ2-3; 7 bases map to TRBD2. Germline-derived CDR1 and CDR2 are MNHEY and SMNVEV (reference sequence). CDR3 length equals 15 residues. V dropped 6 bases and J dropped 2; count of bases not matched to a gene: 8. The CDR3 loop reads CASRYLGGYTDTQYF. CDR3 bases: TGTGCCAGCAGATACCTCGGGGGGTACACAGATACGCAGTATTTT.

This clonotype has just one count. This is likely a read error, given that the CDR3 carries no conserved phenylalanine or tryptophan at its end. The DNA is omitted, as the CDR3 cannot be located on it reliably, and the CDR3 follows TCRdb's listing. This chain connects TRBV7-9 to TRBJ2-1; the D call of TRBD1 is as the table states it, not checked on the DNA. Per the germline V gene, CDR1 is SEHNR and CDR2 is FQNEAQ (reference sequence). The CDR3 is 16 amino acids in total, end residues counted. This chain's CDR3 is CASSLEAGGGGYTFGS.